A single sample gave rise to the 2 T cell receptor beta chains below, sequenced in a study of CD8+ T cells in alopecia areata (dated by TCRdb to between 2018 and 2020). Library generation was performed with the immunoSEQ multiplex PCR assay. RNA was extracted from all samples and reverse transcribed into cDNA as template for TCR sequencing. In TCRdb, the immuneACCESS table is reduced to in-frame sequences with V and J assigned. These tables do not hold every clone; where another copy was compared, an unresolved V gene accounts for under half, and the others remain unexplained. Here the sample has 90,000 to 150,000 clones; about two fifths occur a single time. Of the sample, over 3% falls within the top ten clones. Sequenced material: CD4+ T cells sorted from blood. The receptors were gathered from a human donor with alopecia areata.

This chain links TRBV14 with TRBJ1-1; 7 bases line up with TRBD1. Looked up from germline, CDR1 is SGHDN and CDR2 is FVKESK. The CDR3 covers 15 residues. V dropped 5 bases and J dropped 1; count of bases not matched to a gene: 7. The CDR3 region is CASSSPGQRNTEAFF. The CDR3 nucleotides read TGTGCCAGCAGCTCCCCGGGACAGCGGAACACTGAAGCTTTCTTT.

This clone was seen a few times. CDR3 residues: CASSPFTDTQYF. As DNA, the CDR3 is TGTGCCAGCTCACCTTTCACAGATACGCAGTATTTT. V is TRBV18 and J is TRBJ2-3; unclear D gene. Germline CDR1 and CDR2: KGHSH and LQKENI. V lost 3 bases to trimming and J lost 2 bases, with 3 bases between them. This CDR3 is built from 12 residues.